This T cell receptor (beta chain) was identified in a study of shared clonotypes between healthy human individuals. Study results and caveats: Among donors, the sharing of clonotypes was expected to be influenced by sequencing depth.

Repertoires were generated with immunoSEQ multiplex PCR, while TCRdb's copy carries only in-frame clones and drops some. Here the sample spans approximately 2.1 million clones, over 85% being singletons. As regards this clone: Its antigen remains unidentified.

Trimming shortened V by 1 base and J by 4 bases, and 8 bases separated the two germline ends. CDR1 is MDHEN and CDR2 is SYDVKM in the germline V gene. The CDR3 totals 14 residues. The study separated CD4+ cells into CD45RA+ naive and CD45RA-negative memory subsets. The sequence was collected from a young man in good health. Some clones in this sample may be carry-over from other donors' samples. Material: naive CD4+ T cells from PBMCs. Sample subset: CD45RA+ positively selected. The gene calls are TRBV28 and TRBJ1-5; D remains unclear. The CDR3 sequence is CASSLFSRNQPQHF. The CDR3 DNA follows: TGTGCCAGCAGTTTATTTTCCAGGAATCAGCCCCAGCATTTT. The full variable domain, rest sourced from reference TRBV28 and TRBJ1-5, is DVKVTQSSRYLVKRTGEKVFLECVQDMDHENMFWYRQDPGLGLRLIYFSYDVKMKEKGDIPEGYSVSREKKERFSLILESASTNQTSMYLCASSLFSRNQPQHFGDGTRLSIL.